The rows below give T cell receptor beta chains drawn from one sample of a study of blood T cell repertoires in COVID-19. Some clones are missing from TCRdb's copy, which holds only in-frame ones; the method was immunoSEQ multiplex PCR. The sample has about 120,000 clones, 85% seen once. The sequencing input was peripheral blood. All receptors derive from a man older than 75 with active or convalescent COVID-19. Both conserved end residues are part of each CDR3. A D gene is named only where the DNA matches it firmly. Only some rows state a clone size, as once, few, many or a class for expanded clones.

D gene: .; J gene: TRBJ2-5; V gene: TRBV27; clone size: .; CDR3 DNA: TGTGCCAGCAGTAATACGGGAGTTGGGGAGACCCAGTACTTC; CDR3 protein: CASSNTGVGETQYF
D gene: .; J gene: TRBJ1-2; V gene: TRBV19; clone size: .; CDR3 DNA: TGTGCCAGTAGTATAGGGGCAGGCTATGGCTACACCTTC; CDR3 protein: CASSIGAGYGYTF
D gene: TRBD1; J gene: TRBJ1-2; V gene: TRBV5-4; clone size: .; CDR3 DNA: TGTGCCAGCAGCGGGACAGGGTTCTATGGCTACACCTTC; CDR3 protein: CASSGTGFYGYTF
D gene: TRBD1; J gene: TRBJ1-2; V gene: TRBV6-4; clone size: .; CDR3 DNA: TGTGCCAGCAGTGCCACCGGACAGGGGGCCCGCTACACCTTC; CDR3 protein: CASSATGQGARYTF
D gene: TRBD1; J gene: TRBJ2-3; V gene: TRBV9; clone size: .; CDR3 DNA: TGTGCCAGCAGCGTAGGGGGACAGGGGGGCCGTCCAGATACGCAGTATTTT; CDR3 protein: CASSVGGQGGRPDTQYF
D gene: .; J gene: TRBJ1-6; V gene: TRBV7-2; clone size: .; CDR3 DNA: TGTGCCAGCAGCTTAAGGGAGTCACCCCTCCACTTT; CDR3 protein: CASSLRESPLHF
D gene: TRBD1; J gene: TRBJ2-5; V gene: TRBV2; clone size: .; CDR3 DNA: TGTGCCAGCAGTCCCACCGGGACAGGGTGGGAGACCCAGTACTTC; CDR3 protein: CASSPTGTGWETQYF
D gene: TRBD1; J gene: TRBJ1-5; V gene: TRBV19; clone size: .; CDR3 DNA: TGTGCCAGTAGCAGGGAAACGGGACAGGGGGGCAATCAGCCCCAGCATTTT; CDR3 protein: CASSRETGQGGNQPQHF
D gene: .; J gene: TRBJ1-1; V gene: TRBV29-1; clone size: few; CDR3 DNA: TGCAGCGTTGCAGGGGAATATGACACTGAAGCTTTCTTT; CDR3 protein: CSVAGEYDTEAFF
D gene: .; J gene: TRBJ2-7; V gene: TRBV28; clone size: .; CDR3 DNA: TGTGCCAGCAGTTTAAGGCGGGCAGCGAATTCCTACGAGCAGTACTTC; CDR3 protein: CASSLRRAANSYEQYF
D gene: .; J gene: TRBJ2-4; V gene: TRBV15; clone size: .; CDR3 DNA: TGTGCCACCAGCAATGACAGGTACCCTTTAGCCAAAAACATTCAGTACTTC; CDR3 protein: CATSNDRYPLAKNIQYF
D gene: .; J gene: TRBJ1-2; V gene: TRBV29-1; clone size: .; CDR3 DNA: TGCAGTCACAGGGCTAACTATGGCTACACCTTC; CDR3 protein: CSHRANYGYTF
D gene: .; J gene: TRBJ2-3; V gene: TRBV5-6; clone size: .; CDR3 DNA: TGTGCCAGCAGCTTGTATCAGGGTTTTAATACGCAGTATTTT; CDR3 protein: CASSLYQGFNTQYF
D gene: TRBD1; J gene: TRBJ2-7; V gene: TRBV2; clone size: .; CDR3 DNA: TGTGCCAGCAATATCGACAGGGGGCGAGAGCAGTACTTC; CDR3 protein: CASNIDRGREQYF
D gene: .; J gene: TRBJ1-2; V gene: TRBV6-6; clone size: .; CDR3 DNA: TGTGCCAGCAAGTTACGGGGGTACTTGGGCTACACCTTC; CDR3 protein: CASKLRGYLGYTF
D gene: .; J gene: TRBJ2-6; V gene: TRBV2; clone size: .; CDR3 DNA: TGTGCCAGCATCCTGGACAGCTCTGGGGCCAACGTCCTGACTTTC; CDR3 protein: CASILDSSGANVLTF
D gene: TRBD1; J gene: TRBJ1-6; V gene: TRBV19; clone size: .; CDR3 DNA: TGTGCCAGTAGTATAGACGGACAGGTCTCACGGTCACCCCTCCACTTT; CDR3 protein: CASSIDGQVSRSPLHF
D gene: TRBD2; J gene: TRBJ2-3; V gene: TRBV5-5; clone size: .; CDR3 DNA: TGTGCCAGCAGCGTCAGCGGGGGGCGCACAGATACGCAGTATTTT; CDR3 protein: CASSVSGGRTDTQYF
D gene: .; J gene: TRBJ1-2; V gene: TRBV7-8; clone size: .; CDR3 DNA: TGTGCCAGCAGCTTAGGCGTGACTAACTATGGCTACACCTTC; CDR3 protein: CASSLGVTNYGYTF
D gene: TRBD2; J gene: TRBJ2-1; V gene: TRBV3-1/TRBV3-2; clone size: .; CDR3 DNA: TGTGCCAGCAGCCGACTAGCGGGGGGGGGTGAGCAGTTCTTC; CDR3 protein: CASSRLAGGGEQFF
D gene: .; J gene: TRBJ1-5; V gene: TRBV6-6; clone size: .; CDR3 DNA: TGTGCCAGCAGAGGGGGTGGAAACCAAGAGCCCCAGCATTTT; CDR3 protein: CASRGGGNQEPQHF
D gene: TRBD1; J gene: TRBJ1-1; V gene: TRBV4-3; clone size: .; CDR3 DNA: TGCGCCAGCAGCCAGCTACAGGGGAAAGGGAACACTGAAGCTTTCTTT; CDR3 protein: CASSQLQGKGNTEAFF
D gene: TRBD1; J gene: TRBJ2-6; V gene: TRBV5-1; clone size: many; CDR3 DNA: TGCGCCAGCAGCTCCGGGGGACAGGTATATTCTGGGGCCAACGTCCTGACTTTC; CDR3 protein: CASSSGGQVYSGANVLTF
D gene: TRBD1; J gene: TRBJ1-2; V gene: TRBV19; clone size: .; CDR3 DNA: TGTGCCAGTAGTAGACTGACAGGGTTCCTTGGCTACACCTTC; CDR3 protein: CASSRLTGFLGYTF
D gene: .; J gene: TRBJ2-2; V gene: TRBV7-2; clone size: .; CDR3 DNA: TGTGCCAGCAGCTTAGCGCGGAGGACCGGGGAGCTGTTTTTT; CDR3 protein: CASSLARRTGELFF
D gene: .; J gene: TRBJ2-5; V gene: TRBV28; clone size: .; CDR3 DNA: TGTGCCAGCAGGAGGGGGGGGACCACGGCGGCCCAGTACTTC; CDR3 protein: CASRRGGTTAAQYF
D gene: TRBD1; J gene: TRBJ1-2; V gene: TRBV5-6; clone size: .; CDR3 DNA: TGTGCCAGCAGCTTGAAGGGGGCGCTGAGTGGCTACACCTTC; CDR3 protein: CASSLKGALSGYTF
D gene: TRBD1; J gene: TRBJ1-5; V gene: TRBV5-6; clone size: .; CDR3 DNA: TGTGCCAGCAGCCCAGGACAGGGCAATCAGCCCCAGCATTTT; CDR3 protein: CASSPGQGNQPQHF
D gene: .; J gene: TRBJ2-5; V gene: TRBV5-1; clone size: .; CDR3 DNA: TGCGCCAGCAGCGCGGGACAGAGGGCAGAGACCCAGTACTTC; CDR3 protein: CASSAGQRAETQYF
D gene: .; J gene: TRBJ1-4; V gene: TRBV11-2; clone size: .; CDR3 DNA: TGTGCCAGCAGCTTAGACGGGTATGAAAAACTGTTTTTT; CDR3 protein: CASSLDGYEKLFF